These T cell receptor beta chains were read from a single sample in a study of human versus mouse CDR3 diversity and MHC coevolution. Method: immunoSEQ multiplex PCR; TCRdb's copy keeps in-frame clones and lacks some. The table has fewer than 100,000 clones, approximately 92% seen once. The material sequenced was naive CD4+ T cells from blood. The source of these receptors is a person aged 30 to 69 in good health. Both conserved end residues are part of each CDR3. The D gene is left open where the match is weak.

V gene: TRBV5-1; J gene: TRBJ2-6; D gene: NA; CDR3 DNA: TGCGCCAGCAGCCCGGGACAATCTGGGGCCAACGTCCTGACTTTC; CDR3 protein: CASSPGQSGANVLTF
V gene: TRBV2; J gene: TRBJ1-1; D gene: NA; CDR3 DNA: TGTGCCAGCAGTCCGGGACAAAGCTCGCCTGTAGGTTTCTTT; CDR3 protein: CASSPGQSSPVGFF
V gene: TRBV7-2; J gene: TRBJ1-1; D gene: NA; CDR3 DNA: TGTGCCAGCGGGGGGGAGCTGAACACTGAAGCTTTCTTT; CDR3 protein: CASGGELNTEAFF
V gene: TRBV5-4; J gene: TRBJ2-7; D gene: TRBD2; CDR3 DNA: TGTGCCAGCAGCCCCGGGGCGGGGGGTTCCTACGAGCAGTACTTC; CDR3 protein: CASSPGAGGSYEQYF
V gene: TRBV6-5; J gene: TRBJ1-1; D gene: TRBD1; CDR3 DNA: TGTGCCAGCAGTTACGAGGAGGGCAGGGGGACTGAAGCTTTCTTT; CDR3 protein: CASSYEEGRGTEAFF
V gene: TRBV25-1; J gene: TRBJ1-2; D gene: NA; CDR3 DNA: TGTGCCAGCAGACCCACAGGGAACTATGGCTACACCTTC; CDR3 protein: CASRPTGNYGYTF
V gene: TRBV7-2; J gene: TRBJ1-2; D gene: NA; CDR3 DNA: TGTGCCAGCAGCGACGGGGGGGTGGGAAACTATGGCTACACCTTC; CDR3 protein: CASSDGGVGNYGYTF
V gene: TRBV15; J gene: TRBJ1-6; D gene: NA; CDR3 DNA: TGTGCCACCAACCCATCAGACAGGTCCTATAATTCACCCCTCCACTTT; CDR3 protein: CATNPSDRSYNSPLHF
V gene: TRBV6-6; J gene: TRBJ2-5; D gene: NA; CDR3 DNA: TGTGCCAGCAGTACAGGGTTGGGGCAAGAGACCCAGTACTTC; CDR3 protein: CASSTGLGQETQYF
V gene: TRBV5-1; J gene: TRBJ2-3; D gene: NA; CDR3 DNA: TGCACCAGCAGCCCTCCTACGGGAGTGCCCTCCGGCACAGATACGCAGTATTTT; CDR3 protein: CTSSPPTGVPSGTDTQYF